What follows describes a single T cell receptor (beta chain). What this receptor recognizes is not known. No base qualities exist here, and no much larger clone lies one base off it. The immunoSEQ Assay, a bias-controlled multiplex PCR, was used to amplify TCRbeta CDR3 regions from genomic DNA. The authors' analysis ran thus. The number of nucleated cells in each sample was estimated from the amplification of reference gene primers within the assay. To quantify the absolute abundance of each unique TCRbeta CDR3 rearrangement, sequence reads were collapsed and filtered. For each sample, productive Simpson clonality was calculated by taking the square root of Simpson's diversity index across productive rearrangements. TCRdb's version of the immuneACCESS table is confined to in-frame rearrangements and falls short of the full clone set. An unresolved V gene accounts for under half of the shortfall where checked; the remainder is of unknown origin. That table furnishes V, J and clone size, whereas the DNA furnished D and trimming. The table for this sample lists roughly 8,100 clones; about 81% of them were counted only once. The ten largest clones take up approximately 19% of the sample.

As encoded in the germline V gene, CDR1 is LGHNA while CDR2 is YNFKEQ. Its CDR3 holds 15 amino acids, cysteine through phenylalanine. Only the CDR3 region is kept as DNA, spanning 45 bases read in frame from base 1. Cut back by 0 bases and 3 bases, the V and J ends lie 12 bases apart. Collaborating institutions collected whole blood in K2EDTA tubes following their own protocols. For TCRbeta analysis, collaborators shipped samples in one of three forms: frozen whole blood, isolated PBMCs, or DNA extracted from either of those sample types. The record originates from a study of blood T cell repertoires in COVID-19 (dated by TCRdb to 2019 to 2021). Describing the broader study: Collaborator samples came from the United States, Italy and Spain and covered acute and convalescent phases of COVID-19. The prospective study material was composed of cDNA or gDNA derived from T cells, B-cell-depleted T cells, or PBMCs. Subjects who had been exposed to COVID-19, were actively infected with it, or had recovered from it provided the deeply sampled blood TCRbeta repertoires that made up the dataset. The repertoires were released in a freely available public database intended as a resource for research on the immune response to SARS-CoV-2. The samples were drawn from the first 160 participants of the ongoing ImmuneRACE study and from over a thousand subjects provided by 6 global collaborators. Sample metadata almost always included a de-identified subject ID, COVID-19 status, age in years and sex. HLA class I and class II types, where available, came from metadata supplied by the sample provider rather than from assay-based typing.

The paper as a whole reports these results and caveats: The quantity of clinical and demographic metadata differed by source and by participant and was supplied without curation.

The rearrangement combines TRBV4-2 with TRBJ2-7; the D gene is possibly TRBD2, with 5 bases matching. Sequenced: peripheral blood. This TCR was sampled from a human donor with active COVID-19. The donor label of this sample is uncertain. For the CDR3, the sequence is CASSQEPPGNYEQYF. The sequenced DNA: TGTGCCAGCAGCCAAGAGCCCCCCGGGAACTACGAGCAGTACTTC.